This TCR beta chain was profiled in a study of T cell responses to AZD1222 COVID-19 vaccine. Points from the study as a whole: Only a handful of AZD1222 recipients were seropositive at baseline.

Profiled with immunoSEQ multiplex PCR; TCRdb holds only in-frame clones, not every one. The sample contains about 120,000 clones, about 90% of which appear only once. Notes on this clone: Its specificity is unknown.

Germline V lookup: CDR1 SGHAT, CDR2 FQDESV (reference sequence). Unmatched junction bases numbered 8, after V lost 5 bases and J lost 6 bases. The CDR3 is 14 residues long. This TCR was sampled from an adult who received the AZD1222 COVID-19 vaccine. The sequenced sample was peripheral blood, obtained 28 days after the second AZD1222 dose. This chain connects TRBV11-1 to TRBJ1-1; 8 positions agree with TRBD1. The CDR3 is CASSRSLDRAEAFF. For the CDR3, the DNA is TGTGCCAGCAGCAGATCGTTGGACAGGGCTGAAGCTTTCTTT.